The clone carrying this TCR beta chain was observed a handful of times. What it recognizes is unknown. TCRdb re-called the 5' RACE reads with MiXCR, one entry per CDR3 protein. The sample yields over 100,000 distinct CDR3 sequences, less than 15% seen once. This sample stems from a study of early T cells in non-severe SARS-CoV-2 infection. Overall study findings and caveats: Matching with VDJdb favored anti-spike CD8 responses (missing private and CD4 specificities).

This sequence originates from an adult who was a healthcare worker with PCR-confirmed SARS-CoV-2 infection or an uninfected control (not recorded which). Source material: whole blood.

CDR3 sequence (DNA): TGCAGCGTTGTTCGGGCAGGTTTGGATACGCAGTATTTT. It encodes CSVVRAGLDTQYF. This sequence joins TRBV29-1 and TRBJ2-3, with D unclear. The germline V gene encodes CDR1 SQVTM and CDR2 ANQGSEA. The CDR3 covers 13 residues. Trimming stripped 4 bases from V and 6 bases from J, with 14 bases between.